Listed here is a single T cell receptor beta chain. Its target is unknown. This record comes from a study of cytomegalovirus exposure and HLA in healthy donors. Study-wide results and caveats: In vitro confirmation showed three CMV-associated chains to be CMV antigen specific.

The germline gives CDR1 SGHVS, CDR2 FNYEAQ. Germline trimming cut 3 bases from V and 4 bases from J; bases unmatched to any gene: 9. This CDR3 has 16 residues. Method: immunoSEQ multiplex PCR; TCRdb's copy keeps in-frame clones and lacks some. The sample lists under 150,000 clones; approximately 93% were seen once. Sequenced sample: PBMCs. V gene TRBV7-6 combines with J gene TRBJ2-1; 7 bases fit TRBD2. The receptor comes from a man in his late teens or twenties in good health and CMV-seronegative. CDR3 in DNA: TGTGCCAGCAGCTTCCGGTCTAGCGGAAAATACAATGAGCAGTTCTTC. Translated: CASSFRSSGKYNEQFF.